A selection of T cell receptor beta chains follows, all from one sample in a study of cytotoxic CD8 clonotypes in ibrutinib-treated CLL. Repertoires were generated with immunoSEQ multiplex PCR, while TCRdb's copy carries only in-frame clones and drops some. This table has fewer than 400,000 clones, under 70% appearing once. Sample: PBMCs, taken after 36 months of ibrutinib treatment. These receptors were taken from a human donor with chronic lymphocytic leukemia. Each CDR3 is given with its conserved first and last residue. Fields, in order: V gene, J gene, D gene, clone size, CDR3 DNA, CDR3 protein. D genes are given only for firm matches. Clone size is given for some rows only: seen once, a few or many times, or a class if the clone is expanded.

V gene: TRBV4-1
J gene: TRBJ2-7
D gene: -
clone size: -
CDR3 DNA: TGCGCCAGCAGCCTCCCACCAGGGAGCGAGCAGTACTTC
CDR3 protein: CASSLPPGSEQYF

V gene: TRBV5-6
J gene: TRBJ2-3
D gene: -
clone size: -
CDR3 DNA: TGTGCCAGCAGCCCCCCCCGAGCGCTAGATACGCAGTATTTT
CDR3 protein: CASSPPRALDTQYF

V gene: TRBV18
J gene: TRBJ2-7
D gene: -
clone size: many
CDR3 DNA: TGTGCCAGCTCACCCCCGGCCGGGATCCAGTACTTC
CDR3 protein: CASSPPAGIQYF

V gene: TRBV25-1
J gene: TRBJ2-2
D gene: TRBD1
clone size: -
CDR3 DNA: TGTGCCAGCATTTCGGACAGGGGGATATACACCGGGGAGCTGTTTTTT
CDR3 protein: CASISDRGIYTGELFF

V gene: TRBV2
J gene: TRBJ2-3
D gene: TRBD2
clone size: -
CDR3 DNA: TGTGCCAGCAGTGAATGGGGACTAGCGAACACAGATACGCAGTATTTT
CDR3 protein: CASSEWGLANTDTQYF

V gene: TRBV10-3
J gene: TRBJ2-1
D gene: -
clone size: few
CDR3 DNA: TGTGCCATCAGTGAGTCCAGGGGCCATGAGCAGTTCTTC
CDR3 protein: CAISESRGHEQFF

V gene: TRBV29-1
J gene: TRBJ2-7
D gene: TRBD2
clone size: -
CDR3 DNA: TGCAGCGTTGAAGGCAAGATAGCGGGAGATTCCTACGAGCAGTACTTC
CDR3 protein: CSVEGKIAGDSYEQYF

V gene: TRBV14
J gene: TRBJ2-5
D gene: -
clone size: -
CDR3 DNA: TGTGCCAGCAGCCAGAAGGAGACCCAGTACTTC
CDR3 protein: CASSQKETQYF

V gene: TRBV6-4
J gene: TRBJ1-6
D gene: -
clone size: -
CDR3 DNA: TGTGCCAGCAGTAGTAGCAGGGGAGGGTCACCCCTCCACTTT
CDR3 protein: CASSSSRGGSPLHF

V gene: TRBV5-4
J gene: TRBJ2-7
D gene: TRBD2
clone size: -
CDR3 DNA: TGTGCCAGCAGCCCTAGCGGGATCGCCTACGAGCAGTACTTC
CDR3 protein: CASSPSGIAYEQYF

V gene: TRBV15
J gene: TRBJ2-5
D gene: TRBD1
clone size: -
CDR3 DNA: TGTGCCACCAGCAGAGATCTTCGTGACAGGGGTCCGCAAGAGACCCAGTACTTC
CDR3 protein: CATSRDLRDRGPQETQYF

V gene: TRBV5-6
J gene: TRBJ1-6
D gene: -
clone size: -
CDR3 DNA: TGTGCCAGCAGCGAACCGAGAGGCTCACCCCTCCACTTT
CDR3 protein: CASSEPRGSPLHF

V gene: TRBV6-5
J gene: TRBJ2-2
D gene: TRBD1
clone size: few
CDR3 DNA: TGTGCCAGCAGGGGACAGGGGGACACCGGGGAGCTGTTTTTT
CDR3 protein: CASRGQGDTGELFF

V gene: TRBV29-1
J gene: TRBJ1-1
D gene: -
clone size: -
CDR3 DNA: TGCAGCGTTGAAAGGCTGGGGTCGAACACTGAAGCTTTCTTT
CDR3 protein: CSVERLGSNTEAFF

V gene: TRBV29-1
J gene: TRBJ1-2
D gene: -
clone size: -
CDR3 DNA: TGCAGCGTTAAAAGGTCCCCAGGGGAAGGCGGCTACACCTTC
CDR3 protein: CSVKRSPGEGGYTF

V gene: TRBV7-2
J gene: TRBJ2-7
D gene: -
clone size: -
CDR3 DNA: TGTGCCAGCAGCTTATTGGGGAGAACCTACGAGCAGTACTTC
CDR3 protein: CASSLLGRTYEQYF

V gene: TRBV9
J gene: TRBJ1-5
D gene: -
clone size: -
CDR3 DNA: TGTGCCAGCGGCGCCGGAGGGTCTCGCAATCAGCCCCAGCATTTT
CDR3 protein: CASGAGGSRNQPQHF

V gene: TRBV10-3
J gene: TRBJ2-1
D gene: -
clone size: -
CDR3 DNA: TGTGCCATCAGCCGACTGTCAGGGTGGGGCAATGAGCAGTTCTTC
CDR3 protein: CAISRLSGWGNEQFF

V gene: TRBV7-6
J gene: TRBJ2-7
D gene: -
clone size: -
CDR3 DNA: TGTGCCAGCAGCCCTTTGGCGGGTCTCTCCTACGAGCAGTACTTC
CDR3 protein: CASSPLAGLSYEQYF

V gene: TRBV9
J gene: TRBJ2-2
D gene: TRBD2
clone size: -
CDR3 DNA: TGTGCCAGCACGTTTCGACTAGCGGGGAACACCGGGGAGCTGTTTTTT
CDR3 protein: CASTFRLAGNTGELFF

V gene: TRBV27
J gene: TRBJ2-6
D gene: -
clone size: -
CDR3 DNA: TGTGCCAGCAGTTTAATGGCGGCTGGGGCCAACGTCCTGACTTTC
CDR3 protein: CASSLMAAGANVLTF

V gene: TRBV10-2
J gene: TRBJ2-7
D gene: TRBD1
clone size: -
CDR3 DNA: TGCGCCAGCATGATAGCAGGGGGCCCCTACGAGCAGTACTTC
CDR3 protein: CASMIAGGPYEQYF